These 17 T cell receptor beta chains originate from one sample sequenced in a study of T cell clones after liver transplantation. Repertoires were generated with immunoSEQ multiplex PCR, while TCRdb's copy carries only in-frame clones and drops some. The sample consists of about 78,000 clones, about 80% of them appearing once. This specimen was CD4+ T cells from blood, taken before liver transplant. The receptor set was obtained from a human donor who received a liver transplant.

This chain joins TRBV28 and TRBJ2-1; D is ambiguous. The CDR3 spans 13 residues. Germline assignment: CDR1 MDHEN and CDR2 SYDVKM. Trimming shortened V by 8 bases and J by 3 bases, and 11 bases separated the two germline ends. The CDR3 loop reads CASLDSFYNEQFF. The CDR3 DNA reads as TGTGCCAGCCTCGATTCTTTCTACAATGAGCAGTTCTTC.

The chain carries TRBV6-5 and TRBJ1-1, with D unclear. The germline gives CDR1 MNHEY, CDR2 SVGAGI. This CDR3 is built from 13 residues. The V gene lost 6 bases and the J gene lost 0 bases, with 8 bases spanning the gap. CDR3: CASRPVMNTEAFF. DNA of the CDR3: TGTGCCAGCAGGCCAGTCATGAACACTGAAGCTTTCTTT.

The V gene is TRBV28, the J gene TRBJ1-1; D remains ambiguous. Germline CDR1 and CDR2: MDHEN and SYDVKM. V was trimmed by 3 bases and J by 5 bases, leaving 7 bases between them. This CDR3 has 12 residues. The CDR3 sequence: CASSFGITEAFF. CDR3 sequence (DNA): TGTGCCAGCAGTTTCGGCATAACTGAAGCTTTCTTT. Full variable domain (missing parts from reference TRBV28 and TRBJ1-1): DVKVTQSSRYLVKRTGEKVFLECVQDMDHENMFWYRQDPGLGLRLIYFSYDVKMKEKGDIPEGYSVSREKKERFSLILESASTNQTSMYLCASSFGITEAFFGQGTRLTVV.

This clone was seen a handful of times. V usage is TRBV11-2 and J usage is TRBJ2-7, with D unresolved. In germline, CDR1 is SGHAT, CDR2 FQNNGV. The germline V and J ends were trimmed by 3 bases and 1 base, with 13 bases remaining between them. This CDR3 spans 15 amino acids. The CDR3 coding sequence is TGTGCCAGCAGCTTCGATTTACGGATGTCCTACGAGCAGTACTTC. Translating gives CASSFDLRMSYEQYF. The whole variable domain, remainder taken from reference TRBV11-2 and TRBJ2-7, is EAGVAQSPRYKIIEKRQSVAFWCNPISGHATLYWYQQILGQGPKLLIQFQNNGVVDDSQLPKDRFSAERLKGVDSTLKIQPAKLEDSAVYLCASSFDLRMSYEQYFGPGTRLTVT.

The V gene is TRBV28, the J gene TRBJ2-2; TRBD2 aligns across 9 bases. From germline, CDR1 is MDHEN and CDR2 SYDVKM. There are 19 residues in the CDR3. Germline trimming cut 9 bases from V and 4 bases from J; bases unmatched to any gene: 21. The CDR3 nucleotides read TGTGCCAGTCCCCCGGGACTAGCAGATCCTACCTCACTCACCGGGGAGCTGTTTTTT. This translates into CASPPGLADPTSLTGELFF. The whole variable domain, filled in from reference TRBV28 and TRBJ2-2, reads DVKVTQSSRYLVKRTGEKVFLECVQDMDHENMFWYRQDPGLGLRLIYFSYDVKMKEKGDIPEGYSVSREKKERFSLILESASTNQTSMYLCASPPGLADPTSLTGELFFGEGSRLTVL.

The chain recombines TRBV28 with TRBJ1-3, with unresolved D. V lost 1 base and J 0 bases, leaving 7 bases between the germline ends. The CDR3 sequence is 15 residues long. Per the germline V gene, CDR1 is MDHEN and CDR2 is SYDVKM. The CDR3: CASSLLGTSGNTIYF. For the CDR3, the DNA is TGTGCCAGCAGTTTATTAGGAACCTCTGGAAACACCATATATTTT.

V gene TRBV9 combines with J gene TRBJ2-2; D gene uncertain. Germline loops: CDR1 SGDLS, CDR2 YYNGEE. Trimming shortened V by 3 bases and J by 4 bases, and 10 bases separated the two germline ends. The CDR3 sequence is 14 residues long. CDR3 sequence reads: CASSDRQITGELFF. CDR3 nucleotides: TGTGCCAGCAGCGACCGGCAGATCACCGGGGAGCTGTTTTTT.

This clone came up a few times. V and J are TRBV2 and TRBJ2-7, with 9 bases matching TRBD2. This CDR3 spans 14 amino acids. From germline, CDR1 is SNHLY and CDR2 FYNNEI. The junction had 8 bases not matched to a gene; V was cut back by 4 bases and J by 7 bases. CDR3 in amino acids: CASSVWREGREQYF. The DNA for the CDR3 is TGTGCCAGCAGTGTCTGGCGGGAGGGCCGAGAGCAGTACTTC.

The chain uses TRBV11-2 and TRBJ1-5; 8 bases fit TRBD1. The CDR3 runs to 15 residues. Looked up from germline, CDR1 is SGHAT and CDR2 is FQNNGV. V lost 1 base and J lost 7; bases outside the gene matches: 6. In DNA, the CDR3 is TGTGCCAGCAGCTTAGCGGGTGGACAGGGACAGCCCCAGCATTTT. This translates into CASSLAGGQGQPQHF.

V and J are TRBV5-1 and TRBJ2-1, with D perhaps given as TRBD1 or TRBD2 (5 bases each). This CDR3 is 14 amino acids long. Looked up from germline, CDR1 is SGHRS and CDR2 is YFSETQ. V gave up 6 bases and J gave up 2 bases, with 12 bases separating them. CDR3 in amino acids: CASTLGETYNEQFF. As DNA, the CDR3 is TGCGCCAGCACCTTAGGGGAGACCTACAATGAGCAGTTCTTC.

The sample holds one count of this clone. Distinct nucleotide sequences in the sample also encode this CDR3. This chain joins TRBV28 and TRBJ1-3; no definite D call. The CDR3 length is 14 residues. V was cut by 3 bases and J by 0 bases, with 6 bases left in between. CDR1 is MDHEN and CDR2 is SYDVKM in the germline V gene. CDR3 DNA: TGTGCCAGCAGTTTCGTTAGCTCTGGAAACACCATATATTTT. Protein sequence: CASSFVSSGNTIYF. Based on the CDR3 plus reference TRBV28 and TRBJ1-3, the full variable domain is DVKVTQSSRYLVKRTGEKVFLECVQDMDHENMFWYRQDPGLGLRLIYFSYDVKMKEKGDIPEGYSVSREKKERFSLILESASTNQTSMYLCASSFVSSGNTIYFGEGSWLTVV.

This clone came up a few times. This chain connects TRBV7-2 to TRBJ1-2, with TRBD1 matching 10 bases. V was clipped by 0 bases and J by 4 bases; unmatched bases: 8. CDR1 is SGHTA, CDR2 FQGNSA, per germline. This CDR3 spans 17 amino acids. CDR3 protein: CASSLATGTGDSYGYTF. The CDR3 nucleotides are TGTGCCAGCAGCTTAGCGACCGGGACAGGGGATAGCTATGGCTACACCTTC. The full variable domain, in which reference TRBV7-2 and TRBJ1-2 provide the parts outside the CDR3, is GAGVSQSPSNKVTEKGKDVELRCDPISGHTALYWYRQSLGQGLEFLIYFQGNSAPDKSGLPSDRFSAERTGGSVSTLTIQRTQQEDSAVYLCASSLATGTGDSYGYTFGSGTRLTVV.

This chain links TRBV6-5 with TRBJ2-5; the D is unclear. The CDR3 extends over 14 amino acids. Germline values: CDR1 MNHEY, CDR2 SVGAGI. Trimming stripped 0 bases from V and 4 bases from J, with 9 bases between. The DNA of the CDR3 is TGTGCCAGCAGTTACTCGGCTAGGAGAGAGACCCAGTACTTC. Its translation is CASSYSARRETQYF.

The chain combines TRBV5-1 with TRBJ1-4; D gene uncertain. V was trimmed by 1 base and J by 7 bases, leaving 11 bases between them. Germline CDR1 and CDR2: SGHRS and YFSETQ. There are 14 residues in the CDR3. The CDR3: CASSLSGPREKLFF. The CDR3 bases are TGCGCCAGCAGCTTGTCAGGACCGCGTGAAAAACTGTTTTTT.

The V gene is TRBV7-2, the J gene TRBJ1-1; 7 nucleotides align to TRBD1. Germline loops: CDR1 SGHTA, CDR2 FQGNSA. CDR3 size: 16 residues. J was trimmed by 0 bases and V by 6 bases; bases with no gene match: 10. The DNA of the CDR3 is TGTGCCAGCAGTTCTCAGGGGGGTTGGATGAACACTGAAGCTTTCTTT. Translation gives CASSSQGGWMNTEAFF.

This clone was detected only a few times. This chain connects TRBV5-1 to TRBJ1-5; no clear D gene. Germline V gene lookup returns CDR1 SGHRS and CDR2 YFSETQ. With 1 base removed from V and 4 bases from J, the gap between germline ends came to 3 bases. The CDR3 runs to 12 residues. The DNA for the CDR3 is TGCGCCAGCAGCTTGTTAAATCAGCCCCAGCATTTT. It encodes CASSLLNQPQHF. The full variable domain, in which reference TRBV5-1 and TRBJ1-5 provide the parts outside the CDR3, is KAGVTQTPRYLIKTRGQQVTLSCSPISGHRSVSWYQQTPGQGLQFLFEYFSETQRNKGNFPGRFSGRQFSNSRSEMNVSTLELGDSALYLCASSLLNQPQHFGDGTRLSIL.

The DNA for the CDR3 is TGTGCCAGCAGTTCTCCGGGACAGTCCTACGAGCAGTACTTC. Its translation is CASSSPGQSYEQYF. V usage is TRBV28 and J usage is TRBJ2-7; 7 nucleotides agree with TRBD1. CDR3 length equals 14 residues. Trimming at V came to 4 bases and at J to 1 base, leaving 4 bases not matched to a gene. Germline values: CDR1 MDHEN, CDR2 SYDVKM.